These T cell receptor beta chains were read from a single sample in a study of blood T cell repertoires in COVID-19. Profiled with immunoSEQ multiplex PCR; TCRdb holds only in-frame clones, not every one. The table shows fewer than 95,000 clones, with 70% to 90% occurring only once. The sequenced sample consisted of peripheral blood. Every receptor here comes from a man in his fifties with acute or convalescent COVID-19. CDR3s include the opening cysteine and the closing phenylalanine or tryptophan.

V: TRBV29-1; J: TRBJ1-1; CDR3: CSVHKTGTGGSTEAFF
V: TRBV5-1; J: TRBJ2-2; CDR3: CASSLEGQGARELFF
V: TRBV11-2; J: TRBJ2-3; CDR3: CASGRGGTDTQYF
V: TRBV18; J: TRBJ1-2; CDR3: CASSQPGQGAGYTF
V: TRBV6-5; J: TRBJ2-5; CDR3: CASRLLAGDQETQYF
V: TRBV23-1; J: TRBJ1-6; CDR3: CASRQSGSDRVVNSPLHF
V: TRBV16; J: TRBJ2-1; CDR3: CASSHHPGRVRYNEQFF
V: TRBV5-1; J: TRBJ2-7; CDR3: CASLLSPGSHEQYF
V: TRBV3-1/TRBV3-2; J: TRBJ2-3; CDR3: CASSRGRARGTDTQYF
V: TRBV29-1; J: TRBJ1-6; CDR3: CSVKGGDPGSPLHF
V: TRBV28; J: TRBJ1-2; CDR3: CASSFGGTGGEAWPYGYTF
V: TRBV6-1; J: TRBJ1-6; CDR3: CASSEIRGLGNSPLHF
V: TRBV5-4; J: TRBJ2-5; CDR3: CASSLSQGEWETQYF
V: TRBV6-5; J: TRBJ1-5; CDR3: CASSSTVSNQPQHF
V: TRBV18; J: TRBJ2-5; CDR3: CASSLTREGTQYF
V: TRBV5-8; J: TRBJ1-5; CDR3: CASSLRQGINQPQHF
V: TRBV27; J: TRBJ1-1; CDR3: CASSFRGGDTEAFF
V: TRBV10-3; J: TRBJ2-1; CDR3: CAITSGAASGAYNEQFF
V: TRBV21-1; J: TRBJ1-3; CDR3: CASSTPRRHSNTIYF
V: TRBV5-1; J: TRBJ2-5; CDR3: CASSSGQGRETQYF
V: TRBV6-1; J: TRBJ1-3; CDR3: CASSDEGNTIYF
V: TRBV5-1; J: TRBJ2-3; CDR3: CASTREGSSTGDTQYF
V: TRBV28; J: TRBJ1-1; CDR3: CASSYGGNRNTEAFF
V: TRBV6-5; J: TRBJ1-6; CDR3: CASSGGQGGSPLHF
V: TRBV10-3; J: TRBJ1-4; CDR3: CAISAGGAGEKLFF
V: TRBV6-1; J: TRBJ2-5; CDR3: CASSESEETQYF
V: TRBV30; J: TRBJ1-1; CDR3: CAWSRDLMNTEAFF
V: TRBV7-2; J: TRBJ1-1; CDR3: CASSLVEGLEAFF
V: TRBV29-1; J: TRBJ1-1; CDR3: CSVGSRDTKTWNTEAFF
V: TRBV7-3; J: TRBJ1-6; CDR3: CASSLMSGDNSPLHF
V: TRBV5-5; J: TRBJ2-2; CDR3: CASSTYGTAVPRLNTGELFF